A single sample is the source of the 21 T cell receptor beta chains below, sequenced in a study of identical twins. TCRdb called the 5' RACE reads again in MiXCR, with one record for every CDR3 protein. This table has about 190,000 distinct CDR3 sequences, less than 20% appearing once. These records were also assigned to another study, of T cells expressing NK-cell markers.

Sequencing was performed on CD8+ T cells sorted from blood. These TCRs come from a woman under 30 in good health.

This chain links TRBV4-2 with TRBJ2-2; tentatively, D is TRBD1 (6 bases). V lost 4 bases to trimming and J lost 6 bases, with 21 bases between them. This CDR3 has 17 amino acids. The germline CDR1 and CDR2 sequences are LGHNA and YNFKEQ. The CDR3 protein is CASSPPSGGLSSGELFF. The CDR3 DNA is TGTGCCAGCAGCCCCCCGAGTGGGGGCCTTAGTTCCGGGGAGCTGTTTTTT.

The chain has TRBV5-1 and TRBJ1-2; D is ambiguous. Germline V gene data show CDR1 as SGHRS and CDR2 as YFSETQ. The CDR3 totals 14 residues. The V gene lost 5 bases and the J gene lost 1 base, with 12 bases spanning the gap. In DNA, the CDR3 is TGCGCCAGCAGGCCCGGCTTCCTTAACTATGGCTACACCTTC. Protein product: CASRPGFLNYGYTF.

The sample holds a few counts of this clonotype. J is TRBJ1-1 and V is TRBV29-1, with 8 bases aligning to TRBD1. There are 12 residues in the CDR3. The V and J ends lost 4 bases and 8 bases, in that order; junction bases with no gene match: 6. CDR1 is SQVTM and CDR2 is ANQGSEA in the germline V gene. This CDR3 is CSVASTGAEAFF. For the CDR3, the DNA is TGCAGCGTTGCATCGACAGGGGCAGAAGCTTTCTTT.

This clonotype has just a few counts. The gene calls are TRBV5-5 and TRBJ2-3; D gene ambiguous. The CDR3 has 15 residues. The V end was cut by 4 bases, the J end by 1 base, with 13 bases between. The germline gives CDR1 SGHKS, CDR2 YYEKEE (reference sequence). CDR3 in DNA: TGTGCCAGCAGCCCCCCAATAGGAGGCACAGATACGCAGTATTTT. This gives the protein CASSPPIGGTDTQYF.

This clonotype was seen many times. CDR3 nucleotide sequence: TGTGCCAGCACTTCCCTCAGCGGGTGGGACGAGCAGTACTTC. Its translation is CASTSLSGWDEQYF. V and J are TRBV28 and TRBJ2-7; a possible D gene is TRBD2 (6 bases). The CDR3 spans 14 residues. Germline V gene lookup returns CDR1 MDHEN and CDR2 SYDVKM. Trimming took off 7 bases at V and 5 bases at J, with 18 bases between the two ends.

This chain uses TRBV20-1 with TRBJ2-7; D is ambiguous. The V end was cut by 1 base, the J end by 5 bases, with 12 bases between. CDR1 is DFQATT and CDR2 is SNEGSKA in the germline V gene (reference sequence). The CDR3 contains 13 residues. This CDR3 is CSARVPGIHEQYF. CDR3 nucleotide sequence: TGCAGTGCTAGAGTCCCTGGGATTCACGAGCAGTACTTC.

This clonotype was seen a few times. The rearrangement uses TRBV7-9 and TRBJ2-3, with D maybe TRBD2 (5 bases). V was trimmed by 9 bases and J by 2 bases, leaving 18 bases between them. The CDR3 runs to 15 residues. Germline CDR1 is SEHNR and CDR2 is FQNEAQ (reference sequence). The CDR3 region is CASLARETFTDTQYF. CDR3 nucleotide sequence: TGTGCCAGTCTTGCCCGGGAAACTTTCACAGATACGCAGTATTTT.

Concerning this clonotype itself: At one end the junction does not follow the germline gene, possibly because of a read error. The rearrangement uses TRBV12-3 or TRBV12-4 and TRBJ2-1; a possible D gene is TRBD2 (6 bases). CDR3 size: 18 residues. For the CDR3, the DNA is TGTGCCATCAGTTTAACGGTTCGAGCGGGTAGCTCCTACAATGAGCAGTTCTTC. Its translation: CAISLTVRAGSSYNEQFF.

This chain connects TRBV29-1 to TRBJ2-7; D is perhaps TRBD1 (6 bases). Trimming removed 4 bases from V and 2 bases from J, with 12 bases in between. Germline CDR1 SQVTM, CDR2 ANQGSEA. The CDR3 is 13 amino acids. CDR3 sequence: CSVVGDTTYEQYF. CDR3 nucleotides: TGCAGCGTTGTAGGGGACACCACCTACGAGCAGTACTTC.

This sequence joins TRBV5-6 and TRBJ1-1; D might be TRBD1 (5 bases). CDR3 size: 12 residues. V was shortened by 4 bases and J by 4 bases, with 8 bases between the two germline ends. The germline V gene has CDR1 SGHDT and CDR2 YYEEEE. The DNA of the CDR3 is TGTGCCAGCAGCCGGGACCTCACTGAAGCTTTCTTT. Amino acids: CASSRDLTEAFF.

This clonotype appeared a few times. Here the CDR3 DNA reads TGTGCCAGCAGTTATTCGGGGCCCACTGAAGCTTTCTTT. The encoded protein is CASSYSGPTEAFF. The V and J genes are TRBV6-2 or TRBV6-3 and TRBJ1-1; possibly TRBD1 for D (5 bases). The germline V and J ends were trimmed by 3 bases and 4 bases, with 9 bases remaining between them. CDR1 is MNHEY, CDR2 SVGEGT, per germline. CDR3 length equals 13 residues.

This clonotype has just a few counts. The junction differs from germline at one of its ends, possibly a read error. This chain links TRBV30 with TRBJ2-1, with D perhaps matching TRBD2 (6 bases). CDR1 and CDR2 from the germline V gene are GTSNPN and SVGIG (reference sequence). The length of the CDR3 is 10 residues. The CDR3 protein is CAVNGTPKIF. The CDR3 bases are TGTGCCGTAAACGGGACTCCCAAGATCTTC.

The chain recombines TRBV18 with TRBJ2-3; D is uncertain. Trimming cost V 3 bases and J 2 bases, with 15 bases left between them. Germline V gives CDR1 KGHSH, CDR2 LQKENI. This CDR3 has 16 residues. As DNA, the CDR3 is TGTGCCAGCTCACCGGCAGGCCGAGACTTCACAGATACGCAGTATTTT. As protein: CASSPAGRDFTDTQYF.

The chain is built from TRBV5-1 and TRBJ2-2; TRBD2 is a possible D gene (6 bases). Per the germline V gene, CDR1 is SGHRS and CDR2 is YFSETQ. The CDR3 sequence is 18 residues long. V shed 2 bases and J shed 4 bases, with 21 bases lying between them. DNA for the CDR3: TGCGCCAGCAGCTTCGCCTGGGACTTCCAACTACTCACCGGGGAGCTGTTTTTT. It codes for CASSFAWDFQLLTGELFF. The whole variable domain, filled in from reference TRBV5-1 and TRBJ2-2, reads KAGVTQTPRYLIKTRGQQVTLSCSPISGHRSVSWYQQTPGQGLQFLFEYFSETQRNKGNFPGRFSGRQFSNSRSEMNVSTLELGDSALYLCASSFAWDFQLLTGELFFGEGSRLTVL.

This clonotype was counted a few times. The V call is TRBV10-1, the J call TRBJ2-5, with a tentative D call TRBD1 (5 bases). The germline V gene has CDR1 WNHNN and CDR2 SYGVQD (reference sequence). The CDR3 is 12 residues long. Deletions cut 6 bases from V and 7 bases from J, with 12 bases between. For the CDR3, the DNA is TGCGCCAGCAGCGCAGGGTTGGCGACCCAGTACTTC. Amino acid sequence: CASSAGLATQYF.

This clonotype appeared a few times. The chain has TRBV4-3 and TRBJ2-7, with D unresolved. Per the germline V gene, CDR1 is LGHNA and CDR2 is YSLEER. This CDR3 comprises 15 residues. Trimming stripped 3 bases from V and 4 bases from J, with 16 bases between. This chain's CDR3 is CASSQSRSLVYEQYF. For the CDR3, the DNA is TGCGCCAGCAGCCAGTCTAGGTCTTTGGTGTACGAGCAGTACTTC.

This clonotype was counted only a few times. The rearrangement joins TRBV6-1 to TRBJ2-1; TRBD2 matches 14 bases. V was pared by 6 bases and J by 3 bases, with 4 bases of the junction left unmatched. Germline CDR1 MNHNS, CDR2 SASEGT. The CDR3 covers 16 residues. Here the CDR3 reads CASRSGLAGVYNEQFF. The CDR3 nucleotides are TGTGCCAGCAGGTCGGGACTAGCGGGAGTCTACAATGAGCAGTTCTTC.

In its sample, this clonotype was seen many times. The chain is built from TRBV12-3 or TRBV12-4 and TRBJ1-2; D not certain. This CDR3 is built from 13 residues. Trimming removed 6 bases at V and 5 bases at J, with 13 bases between. CDR3 coding DNA: TGTGCCAGCAGCCTATCCACCGCATATGGCTACACCTTC. Its protein is CASSLSTAYGYTF.

The chain couples TRBV29-1 to TRBJ2-1, with TRBD2 matching over 11 bases. The length of the CDR3 is 18 residues. V was pared by 0 bases and J by 0 bases, with 7 bases of the junction left unmatched. Germline lookup yields CDR1 SQVTM and CDR2 ANQGSEA. CDR3 in amino acids: CSVEDLLAGGPSYNEQFF. Here the CDR3 DNA reads TGCAGCGTTGAAGATCTTTTAGCGGGAGGGCCCTCCTACAATGAGCAGTTCTTC.

This sequence joins TRBV6-1 and TRBJ2-7; D tentatively fits TRBD1 or TRBD2 (5 bases each). CDR1 and CDR2 from the germline V gene are MNHNS and SASEGT. The CDR3 totals 16 residues. V was trimmed by 1 base and J by 3 bases, leaving 16 bases between them. The CDR3 is CASSEVGVAVVYEQYF. Written as DNA, the CDR3 is TGTGCCAGCAGTGAAGTGGGGGTGGCGGTAGTCTACGAGCAGTACTTC.

In its sample, this clonotype was seen a few times. The chain links TRBV28 to TRBJ2-7; D remains ambiguous. Trimming left V 3 bases short and J 2 bases short, with 14 bases between. The CDR3 is made up of 15 amino acids. From germline, CDR1 is MDHEN and CDR2 SYDVKM. CDR3 nucleotide sequence: TGTGCCAGCAGTTTTCCCTACGACGTAACCTACGAGCAGTACTTC. It encodes CASSFPYDVTYEQYF.